The rows below give T cell receptor beta chains drawn from one sample of a study of blood T cell repertoires in COVID-19. Profiling relied on immunoSEQ multiplex PCR, and the TCRdb table lists in-frame clones only, not all of them. The data show roughly 230,000 clones, 84% seen once. Source material: PBMCs or T cells enriched from blood (not recorded which). The receptors shown here come from a man between 45 and 60 years old who had recovered from COVID-19. CDR3s include the opening cysteine and the closing phenylalanine or tryptophan. The D gene is left open where the match is weak. Some rows mark clone size as missing; the rest say once, few, many or name a class of expanded clone.

J gene: TRBJ2-5
clone size: NA
V gene: TRBV5-1
D gene: TRBD2
CDR3 DNA: TGCGCCAGCAGCTTGGCCGGAGCGGGGGGCGCCTGGTGGGAGACCCAGTACTTC
CDR3 protein: CASSLAGAGGAWWETQYF

J gene: TRBJ1-1
clone size: NA
V gene: TRBV19
D gene: NA
CDR3 DNA: TGTGCCAGTATCTCCGGGCTAGGGCAGGGCGGAACTGAAGCTTTCTTT
CDR3 protein: CASISGLGQGGTEAFF

J gene: TRBJ1-2
clone size: NA
V gene: TRBV4-1
D gene: NA
CDR3 DNA: TGCGCCAGCAGCCAAGAAGACAGAAGCTATGGCTACACCTTC
CDR3 protein: CASSQEDRSYGYTF

J gene: TRBJ1-5
clone size: few
V gene: TRBV19
D gene: NA
CDR3 DNA: TGTGCCAGTAGTCGGGACATTTATAGCAATCAGCCCCAGCATTTT
CDR3 protein: CASSRDIYSNQPQHF

J gene: TRBJ1-2
clone size: NA
V gene: TRBV29-1
D gene: NA
CDR3 DNA: TGCAGCGTTGAAGACCACGGGAAGGCAAATTTGGGCTACACCTTC
CDR3 protein: CSVEDHGKANLGYTF

J gene: TRBJ1-5
clone size: NA
V gene: TRBV4-1
D gene: NA
CDR3 DNA: TGCGCCAGCAGCCAAGATCCGTCCGCCCAGTGGCAGCCCCAGCATTTT
CDR3 protein: CASSQDPSAQWQPQHF

J gene: TRBJ2-1
clone size: many
V gene: TRBV10-1
D gene: TRBD1
CDR3 DNA: TGCGCCAGCAGCTCGGGACAGACCTACAATGAGCAGTTCTTC
CDR3 protein: CASSSGQTYNEQFF

J gene: TRBJ1-5
clone size: NA
V gene: TRBV5-6
D gene: TRBD1
CDR3 DNA: TGTGCCAGCAGCCCCGGGACAGGGGCCAATCAGCCCCAGCATTTT
CDR3 protein: CASSPGTGANQPQHF

J gene: TRBJ1-5
clone size: many
V gene: TRBV7-8
D gene: TRBD1
CDR3 DNA: TGTGCCAGCAGTCGGACGGGGTTCCGGACAGGGGAAGTTCGAGGCAGCAATCAGCCCCAGCATTTT
CDR3 protein: CASSRTGFRTGEVRGSNQPQHF

J gene: TRBJ2-7
clone size: NA
V gene: TRBV7-9
D gene: TRBD1
CDR3 DNA: TGTGCCAGCAGCCCCAGGGGGTACGAGCAGTACTTC
CDR3 protein: CASSPRGYEQYF

J gene: TRBJ1-2
clone size: NA
V gene: TRBV18
D gene: NA
CDR3 DNA: TGTGCCAGCTCACCATCCCGGTTGGATGGCTACACCTTC
CDR3 protein: CASSPSRLDGYTF

J gene: TRBJ1-2
clone size: NA
V gene: TRBV5-4
D gene: TRBD1
CDR3 DNA: TGTGCCAGCAGCGACGGGACAGGAAATTATGGCTACACCTTC
CDR3 protein: CASSDGTGNYGYTF

J gene: TRBJ2-7
clone size: NA
V gene: TRBV7-9
D gene: NA
CDR3 DNA: TGTGCCAGCAGCGGACAGAACCTCTACGAGCAGTACTTC
CDR3 protein: CASSGQNLYEQYF

J gene: TRBJ2-3
clone size: NA
V gene: TRBV4-2
D gene: TRBD2
CDR3 DNA: TGTGCCAGCAGCCAAGATTTTCTAGCGGGGGGTTCAGATACGCAGTATTTT
CDR3 protein: CASSQDFLAGGSDTQYF

J gene: TRBJ1-2
clone size: NA
V gene: TRBV5-5
D gene: TRBD1
CDR3 DNA: TGTGCCAGCAGCCCAAGACAGGGGACTTACTATGGCTACACCTTC
CDR3 protein: CASSPRQGTYYGYTF

J gene: TRBJ1-2
clone size: NA
V gene: TRBV28
D gene: NA
CDR3 DNA: TGTGCCAGCGAGGGGGTAAACTATGGCTACACCTTC
CDR3 protein: CASEGVNYGYTF

J gene: TRBJ2-5
clone size: NA
V gene: TRBV6-5
D gene: TRBD1
CDR3 DNA: TGTGCCAGCAGTCCCAGGACAGGGGGGCAAGAGACCCAGTACTTC
CDR3 protein: CASSPRTGGQETQYF

J gene: TRBJ1-5
clone size: NA
V gene: TRBV6-5
D gene: TRBD1
CDR3 DNA: TGTGCCAGCAGTATAGGGGGACAGCTCAATCAGCCCCAGCATTTT
CDR3 protein: CASSIGGQLNQPQHF

J gene: TRBJ2-1
clone size: NA
V gene: TRBV11-3
D gene: TRBD2
CDR3 DNA: TGTGCCAGCGGTCTCCAAAGGGCTAGCGGGGTCACCTACAATGAGCAGTTCTTC
CDR3 protein: CASGLQRASGVTYNEQFF

J gene: TRBJ2-5
clone size: once
V gene: TRBV14
D gene: TRBD2
CDR3 DNA: TGTGCCAGCAGCCGGGGTAGCGGGAGTATCCGGGAGACCCAGTACTTC
CDR3 protein: CASSRGSGSIRETQYF

J gene: TRBJ2-7
clone size: few
V gene: TRBV4-2
D gene: TRBD2
CDR3 DNA: TGTGCCGCGTCGGGACGAGCGGGATCAACCTACGAGCAGTACTTC
CDR3 protein: CAASGRAGSTYEQYF

J gene: TRBJ2-7
clone size: NA
V gene: TRBV3-1/TRBV3-2
D gene: NA
CDR3 DNA: TGTGCCAGCAGCCAAGAGGCCCCCGTTCAGTACTTC
CDR3 protein: CASSQEAPVQYF

J gene: TRBJ2-3
clone size: NA
V gene: TRBV7-6
D gene: NA
CDR3 DNA: TGTGCCAGCAGCCCCCCCGGAGGGGTTGGCACAGATACGCAGTATTTT
CDR3 protein: CASSPPGGVGTDTQYF

J gene: TRBJ1-2
clone size: NA
V gene: TRBV5-1
D gene: TRBD1
CDR3 DNA: TGCGCCAGCAGCTTGGGGCAGGGGGCTTCGCACTATGGCTACACCTTC
CDR3 protein: CASSLGQGASHYGYTF

J gene: TRBJ2-5
clone size: NA
V gene: TRBV4-1
D gene: TRBD2
CDR3 DNA: TGCGCCAGCAGCCAAAATGGGGCTAGCGGGGGGGCCAGGGAGACCCAGTACTTC
CDR3 protein: CASSQNGASGGARETQYF

J gene: TRBJ1-2
clone size: NA
V gene: TRBV2
D gene: TRBD1
CDR3 DNA: TGTGCCATTAAATCCGGGACAGGGGCTTACGGCTACACCTTC
CDR3 protein: CAIKSGTGAYGYTF

J gene: TRBJ2-1
clone size: NA
V gene: TRBV3-1/TRBV3-2
D gene: NA
CDR3 DNA: TGTGCCAGCAGCCAAGTAGGCATCCCTGGAGTGAAGTTCTTC
CDR3 protein: CASSQVGIPGVKFF

J gene: TRBJ2-5
clone size: NA
V gene: TRBV9
D gene: NA
CDR3 DNA: TGTGCCAGCGGAGGGGGGGTTGAGACCCAGTACTTC
CDR3 protein: CASGGGVETQYF

J gene: TRBJ2-7
clone size: few
V gene: TRBV5-6
D gene: NA
CDR3 DNA: TGTGCCAGCAGCTTGGTACATGCGGGGGAGCAGTACTTC
CDR3 protein: CASSLVHAGEQYF

J gene: TRBJ2-1
clone size: NA
V gene: TRBV7-8
D gene: NA
CDR3 DNA: TGTGCCAGCACCCCTAGCCGGGTTAACAATGAGCAGTTCTTC
CDR3 protein: CASTPSRVNNEQFF

J gene: TRBJ1-1
clone size: once
V gene: TRBV11-2
D gene: TRBD1
CDR3 DNA: TGTGCCAGCAGTTTAGACAGGGACACTGAAGCTTTCTTT
CDR3 protein: CASSLDRDTEAFF

J gene: TRBJ1-2
clone size: NA
V gene: TRBV7-9
D gene: TRBD1
CDR3 DNA: TGTGCCAGCAGCCTACAGGGGGCGGACTATGGCTACACCTTC
CDR3 protein: CASSLQGADYGYTF

J gene: TRBJ1-4
clone size: NA
V gene: TRBV19
D gene: NA
CDR3 DNA: TGTGCCAGTAGAAGCTTACGGGAGGTGGCAACTAATGAAAAACTGTTTTTT
CDR3 protein: CASRSLREVATNEKLFF

J gene: TRBJ1-6
clone size: NA
V gene: TRBV18
D gene: NA
CDR3 DNA: TGTGCCAGCTCGTCGGGACACAAGAGCTCCTATAATTCACCCCTCCACTTT
CDR3 protein: CASSSGHKSSYNSPLHF

J gene: TRBJ2-1
clone size: NA
V gene: TRBV7-2
D gene: TRBD1
CDR3 DNA: TGTGCCAGCAGCCGGGACAGCCGCTCCTACAATGAGCAGTTCTTC
CDR3 protein: CASSRDSRSYNEQFF

J gene: TRBJ2-7
clone size: NA
V gene: TRBV5-4
D gene: TRBD2
CDR3 DNA: TGTGCCAGCTCACTCAGACCGGGACTAGCGGGGGGCAACTACGAGCAGTACTTC
CDR3 protein: CASSLRPGLAGGNYEQYF

J gene: TRBJ2-1
clone size: few
V gene: TRBV4-1
D gene: NA
CDR3 DNA: TGCGCCAGCAGCCAAGGTAGGGGATCTGCGGGGTACGATGAGCAGTTCTTC
CDR3 protein: CASSQGRGSAGYDEQFF

J gene: TRBJ2-2
clone size: NA
V gene: TRBV28
D gene: NA
CDR3 DNA: TGTGCCAGCAGCCTAATAGGGGAGCTGTTTTTT
CDR3 protein: CASSLIGELFF

J gene: TRBJ1-1
clone size: NA
V gene: TRBV2
D gene: NA
CDR3 DNA: TGTGCCAGCAGGGAGCCCACAGGCACTGAAGCTTTCTTT
CDR3 protein: CASREPTGTEAFF

J gene: TRBJ2-7
clone size: NA
V gene: TRBV2
D gene: TRBD1
CDR3 DNA: TGTGCCAGCAGAGACTTGTCCGGACAGGGCCACGAGCAGTACTTC
CDR3 protein: CASRDLSGQGHEQYF

J gene: TRBJ2-2
clone size: NA
V gene: TRBV11-3
D gene: NA
CDR3 DNA: TGTGCCAGCAGCCCTAGGGGGGGTGGCACCGGGGAGCTGTTTTTT
CDR3 protein: CASSPRGGGTGELFF

J gene: TRBJ2-5
clone size: once
V gene: TRBV10-3
D gene: TRBD2
CDR3 DNA: TGTGCCATCAGTGTCGGCGGGAGCGGGTTCGGGGAGACCCAGTACTTC
CDR3 protein: CAISVGGSGFGETQYF

J gene: TRBJ1-2
clone size: NA
V gene: TRBV11-2
D gene: NA
CDR3 DNA: TGTGCCAGCAGCTTAGGAATTGTCAGGACATCCGACGTTACCTTC
CDR3 protein: CASSLGIVRTSDVTF

J gene: TRBJ2-5
clone size: NA
V gene: TRBV11-2
D gene: NA
CDR3 DNA: TGTGCCAGCAGCTTAGAAGGAGGGACTACAAGGGGGGAGAGCCAGTACTTC
CDR3 protein: CASSLEGGTTRGESQYF

J gene: TRBJ1-2
clone size: NA
V gene: TRBV12-3/TRBV12-4
D gene: NA
CDR3 DNA: TGTGCCAGCAGTCCCGACAGAGTCTATGGCTACACCTTC
CDR3 protein: CASSPDRVYGYTF

J gene: TRBJ2-7
clone size: NA
V gene: TRBV5-6
D gene: NA
CDR3 DNA: TGTGCCAGCAGCTTCTTACATGTGCCTAGTACTTTC
CDR3 protein: CASSFLHVPSTF

J gene: TRBJ1-5
clone size: few
V gene: TRBV6-6
D gene: NA
CDR3 DNA: TGTGCCAGCAGTTACTCGCAGGGAAGACCCCAGCATTTT
CDR3 protein: CASSYSQGRPQHF

J gene: TRBJ1-3
clone size: NA
V gene: TRBV9
D gene: NA
CDR3 DNA: TGTGCCAGCAGCGTAGCCGGGGGTGGAAACACCATATATTTT
CDR3 protein: CASSVAGGGNTIYF

J gene: TRBJ1-1
clone size: NA
V gene: TRBV18
D gene: NA
CDR3 DNA: TGTGCCAGCTCACTATTAGGGGCAGGAGAGAACACTGAAGCTTTCTTT
CDR3 protein: CASSLLGAGENTEAFF

J gene: TRBJ2-1
clone size: NA
V gene: TRBV18
D gene: TRBD2
CDR3 DNA: TGTGCCAGCTCCCCTCTTAGCGGGGGGGCGAATGAGCAGTTCTTC
CDR3 protein: CASSPLSGGANEQFF

J gene: TRBJ2-2
clone size: NA
V gene: TRBV5-4
D gene: NA
CDR3 DNA: TGTGCCAGCAGCCCCGCCTGGTCCCCCGGGGACACCGGGGAGCTGTTTTTT
CDR3 protein: CASSPAWSPGDTGELFF

J gene: TRBJ1-1
clone size: NA
V gene: TRBV25-1
D gene: TRBD1
CDR3 DNA: TGTGCCAGCAGTAGACAGGGGAACACTGAAGCTTTCTTT
CDR3 protein: CASSRQGNTEAFF

J gene: TRBJ2-1
clone size: NA
V gene: TRBV11-1
D gene: NA
CDR3 DNA: TGTGCCAGCAGCTTAGTTGGGGCTCAGAACAATGAGCAGTTCTTC
CDR3 protein: CASSLVGAQNNEQFF

J gene: TRBJ2-3
clone size: NA
V gene: TRBV4-1
D gene: NA
CDR3 DNA: TGCGCCAGCAGCCAAGATAGGGGAACTAGCTCAGATACGCAGTATTTT
CDR3 protein: CASSQDRGTSSDTQYF

J gene: TRBJ1-1
clone size: NA
V gene: TRBV29-1
D gene: NA
CDR3 DNA: TGCAGCGTTGGAAAGGGGATGAGATCCCTGAACACTGAAGCTTTCTTT
CDR3 protein: CSVGKGMRSLNTEAFF